One and the same sample provided the 23 T cell receptor beta chains below, sequenced in a study of blood T cell repertoires in COVID-19. Data came from immunoSEQ multiplex PCR; TCRdb stores just in-frame clones and leaves some out. The sample lists about 480,000 clones; roughly 89% were seen once. The sequencing sample was made of peripheral blood. The origin of the receptors is a man younger than 35 with COVID-19, enrolled during active disease.

The CDR3, as DNA: TGTGCCAGCAGTTACGCGGCGACGGTAACCCAGTACTTC. Its protein product is CASSYAATVTQYF. The rearrangement links TRBV6-6 to TRBJ2-5; D remains ambiguous. The CDR3 spans 13 residues. Trimming took 2 bases from V and 8 from J, leaving 12 bases between them. Germline CDR1 MNHNY, CDR2 SVGAGI (reference sequence).

The rearrangement links TRBV15 to TRBJ1-1, with no clear D. CDR1 is LNHNV and CDR2 is YYDKDF in the germline V gene (reference sequence). The length of the CDR3 is 15 residues. Trimming stripped 1 base from V and 1 base from J, with 10 bases between. The CDR3 region is CATSRAGDGNTEAFF. The CDR3 region has the DNA TGTGCCACCAGCAGAGCCGGGGATGGGAACACTGAAGCTTTCTTT.

This clone was seen more than once but under ten times. V gene TRBV4-1 combines with J gene TRBJ2-7; D might be TRBD2 (5 bases). The CDR3 has 15 residues. Trimming took 0 bases from V and 4 from J, leaving 13 bases between them. The V gene's germline CDR1 is MGHRA and CDR2 YSYEKL. CDR3 in DNA: TGCGCCAGCAGCCAAGATCCCCGGAGGCAGTACGAGCAGTACTTC. It is translated as CASSQDPRRQYEQYF.

This rearrangement joins TRBV27 to TRBJ1-1, with no clear D. In germline, CDR1 is MNHEY, CDR2 SMNVEV (reference sequence). The V and J ends lost 4 bases and 5 bases respectively, with 11 bases between them. The CDR3 totals 13 residues. The CDR3 here is CASSWGAGTEAFF. The CDR3, as DNA: TGTGCCAGCAGTTGGGGTGCGGGAACTGAAGCTTTCTTT.

The chain uses TRBV6-1 and TRBJ2-3, with D possibly TRBD1 on 6 matching bases. V lost 1 base and J 1 base, leaving 12 bases between the germline ends. CDR1 is MNHNS, CDR2 SASEGT, per germline. This CDR3 contains 16 residues. CDR3 residues: CASSEEQGWGTDTQYF. In nucleotides, the CDR3 is TGTGCCAGCAGTGAAGAACAGGGATGGGGCACAGATACGCAGTATTTT.

The table lists this clone with a few counts. The chain carries TRBV2 and TRBJ1-3, with D possibly matching TRBD1 (5 bases). CDR3 length equals 16 residues. Germline V CDR1 and CDR2: SNHLY, FYNNEI. Trimming took 0 bases from V and 4 from J, leaving 13 bases between them. The CDR3 coding sequence is TGTGCCAGCAGTGAAGCCACGGGGACTCGCGGAAACACCATATATTTT. Amino acids: CASSEATGTRGNTIYF.

The V call is TRBV3-1 (or the pseudogene TRBV3-2), the J call TRBJ2-7, with D possibly being TRBD1 (6 bases). This CDR3 is built from 13 residues. Trimming shortened V by 3 bases and J by 0 bases, and 6 bases separated the two germline ends. Germline values: CDR1 LGHDT, CDR2 YNNKEL (reference sequence). Written as DNA, the CDR3 is TGTGCCAGCAGCCAGGACAGCTCCTACGAGCAGTACTTC. It translates to CASSQDSSYEQYF.

The gene calls are TRBV29-1 and TRBJ1-2; TRBD1 matches 9 bases. CDR1 and CDR2 from the germline V gene are SQVTM and ANQGSEA. The CDR3 is 12 residues long. V shed 5 bases, J shed 5 bases, and the junction held 3 bases outside the gene matches. DNA for the CDR3: TGCAGCGTTTTGACAGGGGGATATGGCTACACCTTC. Residues: CSVLTGGYGYTF. The variable domain in full, completed from reference TRBV29-1 and TRBJ1-2, reads SAVISQKPSRDICQRGTSLTIQCQVDSQVTMMFWYRQQPGQSLTLIATANQGSEATYESGFVIDKFPISRPNLTFSTLTVSNMSPEDSSIYLCSVLTGGYGYTFGSGTRLTVV.

V usage is TRBV7-2 and J usage is TRBJ2-3, with a possible D match to TRBD2 (5 bases). CDR1 is SGHTA and CDR2 is FQGNSA in the germline V gene. There are 13 residues in the CDR3. V was pared by 5 bases and J by 5 bases, with 11 bases between. For the CDR3, the DNA is TGTGCCAGCAGCGTAAAAGCGGAAGATACGCAGTATTTT. Translating it yields CASSVKAEDTQYF.

This clone was found once. This rearrangement joins TRBV3-1 (or the pseudogene TRBV3-2) to TRBJ2-2; TRBD2 matches 15 bases. This CDR3 has 21 amino acids. Unmatched junction bases numbered 11, after V lost 2 bases and J lost 1 base. Germline values: CDR1 LGHDT, CDR2 YNNKEL (reference sequence). The CDR3 reads CASSQWRKGLAGGRNTGELFF. DNA for the CDR3: TGTGCCAGCAGCCAATGGAGAAAGGGACTAGCGGGGGGACGGAACACCGGGGAGCTGTTTTTT.

This clone was recorded a few times. The V and J genes are TRBV13 and TRBJ1-2; a weak D match, TRBD1 (6 bases). V was shortened by 3 bases and J by 6 bases, with 17 bases between the two germline ends. The germline V gene has CDR1 PRHDT and CDR2 FYEKMQ (reference sequence). This CDR3 region has 15 residues. CDR3 in DNA: TGTGCCAGCAGCTTTTATACCGGATACAGGGATGGCTACACCTTC. Protein: CASSFYTGYRDGYTF.

The chain has TRBV5-4 and TRBJ2-7, with 8 bases identical to TRBD1. The CDR3 sequence is 13 residues long. The junction had 1 base not matched to a gene; V was cut back by 3 bases and J by 2 bases. The V gene's germline CDR1 is SGHNT and CDR2 YYREEE (reference sequence). CDR3 in amino acids: CASSYRGTYEQYF. The CDR3 nucleotides read TGTGCCAGCAGCTACAGGGGGACCTACGAGCAGTACTTC.

This clone was seen only a few times. This rearrangement joins TRBV5-1 to TRBJ1-2; tentative D call: TRBD1 (6 bases). There are 15 residues in the CDR3. V lost 2 bases and J 5 bases, leaving 16 bases between the germline ends. Per germline, CDR1 SGHRS and CDR2 YFSETQ. The CDR3, as DNA: TGCGCCAGCAGCTTTTCAGGGGACGTAGGGTATGGCTACACCTTC. Its translation is CASSFSGDVGYGYTF. Full variable domain (missing parts from reference TRBV5-1 and TRBJ1-2): KAGVTQTPRYLIKTRGQQVTLSCSPISGHRSVSWYQQTPGQGLQFLFEYFSETQRNKGNFPGRFSGRQFSNSRSEMNVSTLELGDSALYLCASSFSGDVGYGYTFGSGTRLTVV.

With regard to this clone: A junction boundary mismatches the germline segment, possibly from a read error. J is TRBJ2-3 and V is TRBV18; tentative D call: TRBD1 (5 bases). CDR1 KGHSH and CDR2 LQKENI come from the germline V gene. The CDR3 totals 15 residues. The CDR3 is CASSPGQGPTDTQCF. In nucleotides, the CDR3 is TGTGCCAGCTCACCCGGGCAGGGCCCCACAGATACGCAGTGTTTT.

This clone is a singleton in its sample. The J gene is TRBJ1-1, the V gene TRBV11-3; no firm D call. The V end was cut by 5 bases, the J end by 2 bases, with 12 bases between. CDR3 length: 14 residues. The germline V gene encodes CDR1 SGHNT and CDR2 YENEEA. CDR3 DNA: TGTGCCAGCAGCGGTTTGAAGCGAAACACTGAAGCTTTCTTT. Protein sequence: CASSGLKRNTEAFF.

V gene TRBV10-2 combines with J gene TRBJ2-3, with 10 bases identical to TRBD2. V dropped 10 bases and J dropped 4; count of bases not matched to a gene: 11. The CDR3 has 15 residues. Germline V CDR1 and CDR2: WSHSY, SAAADI. The CDR3 loop reads CAIQSGGANPDTQYF. CDR3 sequence (DNA): TGCGCCATCCAGAGCGGGGGGGCGAACCCAGATACGCAGTATTTT.

The gene calls are TRBV5-4 and TRBJ1-4, with D uncertain. V was cut by 0 bases and J by 8 bases, with 5 bases left in between. The CDR3 consists of 12 residues. Per germline, CDR1 SGHNT and CDR2 YYREEE (reference sequence). The CDR3 region has the DNA TGTGCCAGCAGCTTGGACCGGGAAAAACTGTTTTTT. It codes for CASSLDREKLFF.

The chain links TRBV2 to TRBJ2-2; 10 bases fit TRBD2. Per germline, CDR1 SNHLY and CDR2 FYNNEI. V lost 3 bases and J lost 4; bases outside the gene matches: 8. The CDR3 is 17 residues long. In nucleotides, the CDR3 is TGTGCCAGCAGTGATGTGGGACTAGCGTCAGGCACCGGGGAGCTGTTTTTT. It encodes CASSDVGLASGTGELFF. Using reference TRBV2 and TRBJ2-2 for the parts outside the CDR3, the full variable domain is EPEVTQTPSHQVTQMGQEVILRCVPISNHLYFYWYRQILGQKVEFLVSFYNNEISEKSEIFDDQFSVERPDGSNFTLKIRSTKLEDSAMYFCASSDVGLASGTGELFFGEGSRLTVL.

This rearrangement joins TRBV27 to TRBJ1-6, with TRBD1 matching over 8 bases. Trimming removed 6 bases from V and 6 bases from J; junction bases left unmatched: 7. The CDR3 extends over 15 amino acids. The V gene's germline CDR1 is MNHEY and CDR2 SMNVEV (reference sequence). The CDR3, as DNA: TGTGCCAGCAGCAGGACAGGGTTTAGTAATTCACCCCTCCACTTT. Translation: CASSRTGFSNSPLHF.

The chain carries TRBV5-4 and TRBJ1-2; 8 bases are a match to TRBD1. Trimming at V came to 4 bases and at J to 6 bases, leaving 14 bases not matched to a gene. Germline V CDR1 and CDR2: SGHNT, YYREEE (reference sequence). The CDR3 contains 16 residues. The CDR3 DNA sequence: TGTGCCAGCAGCCGGCGGGCAGGGGGCGGTTGGGATGGCTACACCTTC. It translates to CASSRRAGGGWDGYTF.

This chain joins TRBV3-1 (or the pseudogene TRBV3-2) and TRBJ2-3; 8 bases line up with TRBD1. V shed 2 bases, J shed 5 bases, and the junction held 6 bases outside the gene matches. The CDR3 sequence is 15 residues long. The germline V gene encodes CDR1 LGHDT and CDR2 YNNKEL (reference sequence). CDR3 protein: CASSQLSQGEDTQYF. CDR3 in DNA: TGTGCCAGCAGCCAACTGTCACAGGGGGAAGATACGCAGTATTTT.

The chain combines TRBV30 with TRBJ2-1; TRBD2 matches 13 bases. Germline values: CDR1 GTSNPN, CDR2 SVGIG (reference sequence). This CDR3 has 15 residues. V shed 0 bases, J shed 8 bases, and the junction held 4 bases outside the gene matches. CDR3 amino acids: CAWSVLGLAGDEQFF. The CDR3 coding sequence is TGTGCCTGGAGTGTACTAGGACTAGCGGGAGATGAGCAGTTCTTC.

The chain uses TRBV18 and TRBJ2-7, with D maybe TRBD1 (5 bases). V was pared by 6 bases and J by 7 bases, with 22 bases between. CDR1 and CDR2 from the germline V gene are KGHSH and LQKENI. This CDR3 is 15 amino acids long. In DNA form, the CDR3 reads TGTGCCAGCTCCTGGAAAGACTCCCCAAGGGGAGAGCAGTACTTC. This gives the protein CASSWKDSPRGEQYF.